A single sample is the source of the 27 T cell receptor beta chains below, sequenced in a study of prognosis after radiotherapy for stage I lung cancer. TCR beta CDR3 amplification from genomic DNA was performed by two-round multiplex PCR. Gene-specific primers for each TRBV and TRBJ gene drove first-round PCR. TCRdb processed the multiplex PCR reads anew with MiXCR; each CDR3 protein has one entry. Here the sample spans about 21,000 distinct CDR3 sequences, more than 40% being singletons. This sample comprised PBMCs, obtained before or after stereotactic body radiation therapy (not recorded which). The receptors derive from a donor over 45 with non-small cell lung cancer.

This clonotype counts as medium-sized (0.01 to 0.1%). V gene TRBV6-2 or TRBV6-3 combines with J gene TRBJ2-1; the D is unclear. Per the germline V gene, CDR1 is MNHEY and CDR2 is SVGEGT. Between the trimmed V and J ends, which lost 2 bases and 4 bases, there was a span of 18 bases. The CDR3 runs to 17 residues. The chain's CDR3 is CASSYKWGGRSYNEQFF. For the CDR3, the DNA is TGTGCCAGCAGTTACAAGTGGGGTGGCAGATCGTACAATGAGCAGTTCTTC.

A remark on this clonotype: A far bigger clonotype differs at one base, so this is likely a read error. The rearrangement joins TRBV6-6 to TRBJ2-1; no reliable D call. V shed 4 bases and J shed 0 bases, with 13 bases lying between them. From germline, CDR1 is MNHNY and CDR2 SVGAGI (reference sequence). The CDR3 length is 16 residues. In DNA, the CDR3 is TGTGCCAGCAGTTGTGACTCTCGGAGCTCCTACAATGAGCAGTTCTTC. It encodes CASSCDSRSSYNEQFF.

The V gene is TRBV11-3, the J gene TRBJ2-7; D remains unclear. Trimming took off 4 bases at V and 5 bases at J, with 9 bases between the two ends. From germline, CDR1 is SGHNT and CDR2 YENEEA. CDR3 length equals 12 residues. CDR3 protein: CASSSMTDEQYF. As DNA, the CDR3 is TGTGCCAGCAGCTCAATGACGGACGAGCAGTACTTC.

The table lists this clonotype with many counts. The chain links TRBV30 to TRBJ1-2; TRBD1 might be the D (6 bases). This CDR3 has 13 amino acids. Trimming stripped 2 bases from V and 5 bases from J, with 12 bases between. Germline V gives CDR1 GTSNPN, CDR2 SVGIG (reference sequence). In DNA, the CDR3 is TGTGCCTGGAGTCGAGGGGGGAATTATGGCTACACCTTC. Encoded protein: CAWSRGGNYGYTF.

In regard to this clonotype: The junction does not match germline at one end; this may be a read error. The V and J genes are TRBV6-1 and TRBJ1-6, with a weak D call TRBD1 (5 bases). Germline CDR1 reads MNHNS; CDR2 reads SASEGT. The length of the CDR3 is 13 residues. This CDR3 reads CAISDSDNSPLHF. DNA of the CDR3: TGTGCCATCAGTGACAGCGATAATTCACCCCTCCACTTT.

Points on this clonotype: At one end the junction does not follow the germline gene, possibly because of a read error. This chain uses TRBV6-2 or TRBV6-3 with TRBJ2-6; no firm D call. CDR1 is MNHEY and CDR2 is SVGEGT in the germline V gene. The CDR3 spans 16 residues. Written as DNA, the CDR3 is TGTGTCAGCAGTGACCTCTCGAGATCTGGGGCCAACGTCCTGACTTTC. This gives the protein CVSSDLSRSGANVLTF.

This clonotype is labeled as medium-sized. V is TRBV30 and J is TRBJ1-5; tentatively, D is TRBD1 (6 bases). V was pared by 1 base and J by 2 bases, with 6 bases between. Germline CDR1 GTSNPN, CDR2 SVGIG (reference sequence). This CDR3 comprises 13 residues. The CDR3 loop is CAWSGQGNQPQHF. The CDR3 DNA follows: TGTGCCTGGAGTGGACAGGGCAATCAGCCCCAGCATTTT.

This clonotype was recorded many times. The chain has TRBV5-4 and TRBJ2-2, with TRBD1 matching over 10 bases. With 4 bases clipped from V and 4 bases from J, the junction kept 1 base outside the gene matches. The CDR3 contains 14 residues. Looked up from germline, CDR1 is SGHNT and CDR2 is YYREEE (reference sequence). This CDR3 is CASSRTGGTGELFF. The CDR3 coding sequence is TGTGCCAGCAGCAGGACAGGGGGCACCGGGGAGCTGTTTTTT.

In this sample, this clonotype turned up many times. The genes are TRBV28 and TRBJ1-3, with TRBD1 identical over 11 bases. From germline, CDR1 is MDHEN and CDR2 SYDVKM. The CDR3 runs to 15 residues. V lost 7 bases to trimming and J lost 4 bases; unmatched junction nucleotides: 6. The CDR3 region is CASIGTGGVGNTIYF. The CDR3 coding sequence is TGTGCCAGCATCGGGACAGGGGGGGTAGGAAACACCATATATTTT.

This clonotype was picked up many times. The chain has TRBV6-1 and TRBJ2-1, with 8 bases that match TRBD2. The CDR3 totals 16 residues. V was clipped by 7 bases and J by 6 bases; unmatched bases: 14. The germline gives CDR1 MNHNS, CDR2 SASEGT. CDR3 in amino acids: CASNSGKEGSFNEQFF. The CDR3 region has the DNA TGTGCCAGCAATAGCGGGAAGGAGGGCTCGTTCAATGAGCAGTTCTTC.

V is TRBV4-1 and J is TRBJ2-3, with unresolved D. CDR1 and CDR2 from the germline V gene are MGHRA and YSYEKL. The CDR3 runs 15 residues. V lost 1 base, J lost 2 bases, and 10 bases lay in between. CDR3: CASSQVVDSTDTQYF. The CDR3 DNA reads as TGCGCCAGCAGCCAAGTGGTGGATTCCACAGATACGCAGTATTTT.

The chain joins TRBV7-2 to TRBJ1-2; D is uncertain. The CDR3 extends over 15 amino acids. Trimming pared 0 bases from V and 2 bases from J, leaving 10 bases between. Germline-derived CDR1 and CDR2 are SGHTA and FQGNSA. CDR3 coding DNA: TGTGCCAGCAGCTTAGCGGCAACCGTAAACTATGGCTACACCTTC. It codes for CASSLAATVNYGYTF.

This clonotype has at least ten counts. This may be a read error, as it is one base from a much larger clone. J is TRBJ2-1 and V is TRBV5-1; perhaps TRBD1 as D (5 bases). Germline V gene data show CDR1 as SGHRS and CDR2 as YFSETQ. V was shortened by 3 bases and J by 5 bases, with 9 bases between the two germline ends. The CDR3 is 13 residues long. The DNA of the CDR3 is TGCGCCAGCAGCTGGGTAGGGGACAATGAGCAGTTCTTC. Its protein product is CASSWVGDNEQFF.

Note on this clonotype: This sequence may be a read error, since a much larger clone differs from it by one base. CDR3 protein: CASSVGPCEQYF. CDR3 nucleotides: TGTGCCAGCAGCGTTGGTCCTTGCGAGCAGTACTTC. This chain joins TRBV6-2 or TRBV6-3 and TRBJ2-7, with no clear D. Trimming stripped 6 bases from V and 6 bases from J, with 12 bases between. Germline V gene data show CDR1 as MNHEY and CDR2 as SVGEGT. The CDR3 totals 12 residues.

V gene TRBV28 combines with J gene TRBJ2-3; 11 positions agree with TRBD2. V was clipped by 6 bases and J by 7 bases; unmatched bases: 12. CDR1 and CDR2 (germline): MDHEN, SYDVKM. The length of the CDR3 is 16 residues. CDR3 nucleotides: TGTGCCAGCAGCTCCTCCGGGACTAGCGGACTTAATACGCAGTATTTT. It codes for CASSSSGTSGLNTQYF.

The chain joins TRBV12-3 or TRBV12-4 to TRBJ1-6; TRBD1 agrees at 9 bases. This CDR3 comprises 15 residues. The ends lost 6 bases at V and 6 bases at J; junction bases unmatched: 6. CDR3 sequence: CASSPSTGGNSPLHF. In nucleotides, the CDR3 is TGTGCCAGCAGCCCTTCGACAGGGGGTAATTCACCCCTCCACTTT.

This clonotype came up many times. This chain connects TRBV6-2 or TRBV6-3 to TRBJ2-5; 12 nucleotides line up with TRBD2. V shed 6 bases and J 4 bases; nucleotides not matched to a gene: 6. The CDR3 has 15 residues. In germline, CDR1 is MNHEY, CDR2 SVGEGT. The DNA for the CDR3 is TGTGCCAGCAGGACTAGCGGGAGACCGGGAGAGACCCAGTACTTC. This sequence encodes CASRTSGRPGETQYF.

This chain connects TRBV11-3 to TRBJ1-1; D ambiguous. The germline V gene encodes CDR1 SGHNT and CDR2 YENEEA. The CDR3 sequence is 12 residues long. Trimming took off 5 bases at V and 5 bases at J, with 9 bases between the two ends. The chain's CDR3 is CASSTGLTEAFF. The CDR3 nucleotides read TGTGCCAGCAGCACTGGACTAACTGAAGCTTTCTTT.

Sample share makes this clonotype medium-sized. V gene TRBV11-3 combines with J gene TRBJ2-2; D possibly corresponds to TRBD2 (6 bases). The ends were cut back, 0 bases at V and 7 bases at J, with 12 bases in the middle. Germline values: CDR1 SGHNT, CDR2 YENEEA. The CDR3 totals 15 residues. The CDR3 reads CASSLDSGSDGELFF. The CDR3 DNA is TGTGCCAGCAGCTTAGATTCCGGGAGCGACGGGGAGCTGTTTTTT.

To note about this clonotype: This may be a read error: a much more frequent sequence differs by one nucleotide. This chain joins TRBV19 and TRBJ1-5; D is unresolved. The CDR3 spans 14 residues. From germline, CDR1 is LNHDA and CDR2 SQIVND (reference sequence). In nucleotides, the CDR3 is TGTGACAGTAGTATGGGGAATAGCAATCAGCCCCAGCATTTT. This encodes CDSSMGNSNQPQHF.

This clonotype was detected only a few times. This could be a read error, since a much larger clone is one nucleotide away. V is TRBV20-1 and J is TRBJ2-7, with 12 bases fitting TRBD2. Unmatched junction bases numbered 14, after V lost 2 bases and J lost 6 bases. This CDR3 is built from 17 residues. Germline V gene sequence: CDR1 DFQATT, CDR2 SNEGSKA (reference sequence). CDR3 region: CSARWRPSGRAGAEQYF. The CDR3 region has the DNA TGCAGTGCTAGATGGAGGCCTAGCGGGAGGGCCGGGGCCGAGCAGTACTTC.

For this clonotype: A read error likely explains this, since a far larger clone differs by one base. This sequence joins TRBV6-4 and TRBJ2-6; 11 nucleotides align to TRBD1. This CDR3 comprises 15 residues. The germline CDR1 and CDR2 sequences are MRHNA and SNTAGT. The junction had 3 bases not matched to a gene; V was cut back by 11 bases and J by 0 bases. CDR3 nucleotides: TGTGCCGTCGGGACAGGGGGCTCTGGGGCCAACGTCCTGACTTTC. It yields the protein CAVGTGGSGANVLTF.

V usage is TRBV11-2 and J usage is TRBJ2-7, with D perhaps matching TRBD1 (6 bases). The CDR3 length is 15 residues. CDR1 and CDR2 from the germline V gene are SGHAT and FQNNGV. The V gene lost 7 bases and the J gene lost 3 bases, with 19 bases spanning the gap. The CDR3 coding sequence is TGTGCCAGCACCCCGGTACCCGGACAGAACTACGAGCAGTACTTC. This translates into CASTPVPGQNYEQYF.

This clonotype was counted a few times. This may stem from a read error, because a much larger clone lies one nucleotide away. This chain joins TRBV6-5 and TRBJ2-1; TRBD2 matches 8 bases. There are 18 residues in the CDR3. Germline CDR1 reads MNHEY; CDR2 reads SVGAGI. V dropped 0 bases and J dropped 13; count of bases not matched to a gene: 20. The CDR3 region has the DNA TGTGCCAGCAGTTACTCGCCTGCTGGGACTAGGGGCCAAGAGACCCAGTTCTTC. This translates into CASSYSPAGTRGQETQFF.

In this sample, this clonotype turned up many times. This chain joins TRBV19 and TRBJ2-1; 8 positions match TRBD1. Trimming took 7 bases from V and 7 from J; bases not matched to a gene: 12. The germline V gene encodes CDR1 LNHDA and CDR2 SQIVND (reference sequence). The CDR3 sequence is 15 residues long. CDR3 coding DNA: TGTGCCAGTACCCTGGGTCAGGGGGCTTGGAATGAGCAGTTCTTC. It is translated as CASTLGQGAWNEQFF. Complete variable domain (other parts from reference TRBV19 and TRBJ2-1): DGGITQSPKYLFRKEGQNVTLSCEQNLNHDAMYWYRQDPGQGLRLIYYSQIVNDFQKGDIAEGYSVSREKKESFPLTVTSAQKNPTAFYLCASTLGQGAWNEQFFGPGTRLTVL.

The sample holds many counts of this clonotype. The chain links TRBV9 to TRBJ1-2; 10 bases line up with TRBD1. Germline V lookup: CDR1 SGDLS, CDR2 YYNGEE. This CDR3 contains 15 residues. Trimming removed 4 bases from V and 3 bases from J; junction bases left unmatched: 6. CDR3 sequence: CASSPRTGGDYGYTF. CDR3 nucleotides: TGTGCCAGCAGCCCAAGGACAGGGGGGGACTATGGCTACACCTTC.

This clonotype was counted only a few times. A single base separates this from a much larger clone, so it may be a read error. V and J are TRBV7-6 and TRBJ2-5; the D is unclear. This CDR3 has 14 amino acids. Between the trimmed V and J ends, which lost 0 bases and 5 bases, there was a span of 10 bases. Germline loops: CDR1 SGHVS, CDR2 FNYEAQ. CDR3 amino acids: CASSLAAMVETQYF. The CDR3, as DNA: TGTGCCAGCAGCTTAGCAGCCATGGTGGAGACCCAGTACTTC.